A single sample gave rise to the 15 T cell receptor beta chains below, sequenced in a study of cytomegalovirus exposure and HLA in healthy donors. The PCR had 60 Vbeta and 13 Jbeta primers. Clones were sequenced by immunoSEQ multiplex PCR, and TCRdb holds only the in-frame ones, with some missing. The sample spans more than 40,000 clones; the ten largest clones claim roughly 17%. The sequencing sample was made of PBMCs. The origin of the receptors is a male donor in good health and CMV-seronegative.

The gene calls are TRBV6-5 and TRBJ2-7; 9 bases agree with TRBD1. Per germline, CDR1 MNHEY and CDR2 SVGAGI. CDR3 length: 15 residues. After removal of 8 bases from V and 4 bases from J, the junction contained 12 bases not matched to a gene. CDR3 bases: TGTGCCAGCCGCCCCCCGGGACAGGGTTCGTACGAGCAGTACTTC. It codes for CASRPPGQGSYEQYF.

The J gene is TRBJ1-6, the V gene TRBV28; a weak D match, TRBD1 (6 bases). This CDR3 has 15 amino acids. Deletions cut 4 bases from V and 8 bases from J, with 15 bases between. From germline, CDR1 is MDHEN and CDR2 SYDVKM. Here the CDR3 DNA reads TGTGCCAGCAGTTACCCGACAGGTAGCGATTCACCCCTCCACTTT. It codes for CASSYPTGSDSPLHF.

CDR3: CASSLDRLVETQYF. Here the CDR3 DNA reads TGTGCCAGCAGTTTGGACAGGCTGGTGGAGACCCAGTACTTC. The V and J genes are TRBV27 and TRBJ2-5; 7 bases map to TRBD1. Germline V gene data show CDR1 as MNHEY and CDR2 as SMNVEV (reference sequence). V lost 3 bases to trimming and J lost 5 bases; unmatched junction nucleotides: 6. The CDR3 extends over 14 amino acids.

The gene calls are TRBV18 and TRBJ2-3, with 9 bases that match TRBD1. The germline V gene has CDR1 KGHSH and CDR2 LQKENI. V lost 3 bases, J lost 2 bases, and 3 bases stayed unmatched. This CDR3 comprises 15 residues. CDR3 in amino acids: CASSPGQGNTDTQYF. Written as DNA, the CDR3 is TGTGCCAGCTCACCGGGACAGGGTAACACAGATACGCAGTATTTT.

The J gene is TRBJ2-1, the V gene TRBV6-5; D is ambiguous. The CDR3 totals 13 residues. V gave up 3 bases and J gave up 9 bases, with 12 bases separating them. Germline values: CDR1 MNHEY, CDR2 SVGAGI. The CDR3 nucleotides are TGTGCCAGCAGTTATGGTGATTGGGCTGAGCAGTTCTTC. It encodes CASSYGDWAEQFF.

The chain has TRBV4-2 and TRBJ1-1; D remains ambiguous. V was trimmed by 0 bases and J by 3 bases, leaving 8 bases between them. Per the germline V gene, CDR1 is LGHNA and CDR2 is YNFKEQ. This CDR3 is built from 14 residues. The CDR3 protein is CASSQDGGHTEAFF. The CDR3 nucleotides are TGTGCCAGCAGCCAAGATGGCGGGCACACTGAAGCTTTCTTT.

The chain joins TRBV19 to TRBJ2-2; a possible D gene is TRBD1 (6 bases). The V end lost 0 bases, the J end lost 6 bases, and 11 bases lay between the germline ends. CDR1 is LNHDA, CDR2 SQIVND, per germline (reference sequence). The CDR3 totals 15 residues. In nucleotides, the CDR3 is TGTGCCAGTAGTATAGATCGGGGACAAGCCGGGGAGCTGTTTTTT. Amino acid sequence: CASSIDRGQAGELFF.

The gene calls are TRBV6-6 and TRBJ1-5; no clear D. V was trimmed by 6 bases and J by 3 bases, leaving 6 bases between them. CDR3 length equals 12 residues. Germline CDR1 reads MNHNY; CDR2 reads SVGAGI (reference sequence). The CDR3 DNA is TGTGCCAGCAGCCTTTTCAATCAGCCCCAGCATTTT. This gives the protein CASSLFNQPQHF.

The CDR3 coding sequence is TGTGCCACCTCCTTAGCGGGGGGGATAAATACGCAGTATTTT. Translating gives CATSLAGGINTQYF. V usage is TRBV2 and J usage is TRBJ2-3; 11 bases match TRBD2. CDR3 length: 14 residues. The trim removed 10 bases at V and 7 bases at J, leaving 10 bases unmatched. Germline CDR1 SNHLY, CDR2 FYNNEI.

The CDR3 is CASSEVYTDTQYF. The CDR3, as DNA: TGTGCCAGCAGTGAAGTCTACACAGATACGCAGTATTTT. This chain joins TRBV2 and TRBJ2-3; D gene uncertain. V lost 1 base to trimming and J lost 2 bases, with 4 bases between them. The CDR3 has 13 residues. Germline V lookup: CDR1 SNHLY, CDR2 FYNNEI.

The chain has TRBV19 and TRBJ1-5, with 9 bases aligning to TRBD1. Germline lookup yields CDR1 LNHDA and CDR2 SQIVND (reference sequence). This CDR3 is built from 16 residues. Losses at the gene ends were 9 bases for V and 0 bases for J; bases not matched to a gene: 9. In nucleotides, the CDR3 is TGTGCCAGGCACTACCGGGACAGGGATAGCAATCAGCCCCAGCATTTT. This gives the protein CARHYRDRDSNQPQHF.

The rearrangement links TRBV7-2 to TRBJ1-5; the D gene is possibly TRBD1 (6 bases). V lost 4 bases to trimming and J lost 2 bases, with 12 bases between them. This CDR3 is built from 15 residues. CDR1 and CDR2 (germline): SGHTA, FQGNSA. The CDR3 here is CASSSNGGGNQPQHF. The CDR3 DNA follows: TGTGCCAGCAGCTCAAATGGGGGCGGCAATCAGCCCCAGCATTTT.

The gene calls are TRBV7-8 and TRBJ1-2, with D unresolved. The CDR3 spans 13 residues. The germline CDR1 and CDR2 sequences are SGHVS and FQNEAQ. V shed 5 bases and J shed 5 bases, with 12 bases lying between them. CDR3 in amino acids: CASSPLDFYGYTF. CDR3 DNA sequence: TGTGCCAGCAGCCCCTTGGACTTTTATGGCTACACCTTC.

The chain joins TRBV6-5 to TRBJ2-3; TRBD2 is a possible D gene (5 bases). Trimming pared 0 bases from V and 6 bases from J, leaving 10 bases between. Germline CDR1 MNHEY, CDR2 SVGAGI. CDR3 length: 14 residues. The CDR3 coding sequence is TGTGCCAGCAGTTACTCCGGACTGACTGATACGCAGTATTTT. Translation: CASSYSGLTDTQYF.

The chain combines TRBV6-1 with TRBJ1-5; 9 bases align to TRBD1. The CDR3 has 15 amino acids. The germline gives CDR1 MNHNS, CDR2 SASEGT. V lost 1 base and J lost 7; bases outside the gene matches: 5. DNA of the CDR3: TGTGCCAGCAGTGAAGGGGGACAGGGAGAGCAGCCCCAGCATTTT. Translation gives CASSEGGQGEQPQHF.